This T cell receptor (beta chain) was documented in a study of identical twins (dated by TCRdb to between 2015 and 2016). Background for the entire study: To test whether fetal clonotypes persist, this study deep-sequenced TCR alpha and beta repertoires from monozygotic twins, from unrelated adults of various ages, and from cord blood. Replicate twin experiments were performed at different times using different library preparation protocols to rule out contamination.

General study outcomes and caveats: Because the same donors could not be followed over many years, the conclusions relied on cross-sectional statistical analysis. Zero-insertion analyses could be partly confounded by invariant T cells such as MAIT and iNKT, though diverse VJ usage argued against such confounding for most clonotypes. Compared with coincidental sharing between unrelated individuals, out-of-frame TCR alpha sequences shared between twins had an excess of sequences with low generation probability. A weaker excess of twin sharing was found in beta out-of-frame sequences because the signal-to-noise ratio was lowered by fewer shared sequences. Out-of-frame TCR alpha sharing in monozygotic twins was systematically underestimated by recombination models, whereas sharing between unrelated individuals was in agreement with the recombination models. Abundant cord blood beta clonotypes had fewer insertions, young adult naive repertoires showed a similar but weaker trend, and memory repertoires showed no such trend.

With respect to this clonotype: This receptor's antigen is unknown. Per-nucleotide qualities are absent, and no much larger clonotype sits a single base away.

Every donor in the study was a healthy Caucasian. The twin cohort consisted of three pairs of female monozygotic twins, all aged roughly 18 to 30 years. The RNA used for TCR libraries was isolated from peripheral blood mononuclear cells. Trimming at the junction amounts to 2 bases on V and 10 bases on J, and the germline ends lie 11 bases apart. Spanning cysteine to phenylalanine, the CDR3 consists of 11 amino acids. Kept here is only the CDR3 DNA, which spans 33 bases and is read in frame from base 1. CDR1 is given as DFQATT and CDR2 as SNEGSKA, both from the germline V gene (reference sequence). The library came from 5' RACE. These reads were obtained on an Illumina HiSeq 2000. Template switching introduced a universal primer binding site; the final cDNA contained a unique molecular identifier, enabling accurate counting of TCR cDNA molecules. Specific primers in the conserved constant-segment region were used to synthesize first-strand cDNA for the TCR alpha and beta chains. Each cDNA library was double barcoded, with a SMART-Mk sample barcode plus Illumina barcodes, to control for contamination. TruSeq adapter sequences along with Illumina sample barcodes were introduced in two successive PCR steps. TCR alpha and beta cDNA libraries were sequenced on the Illumina HiSeq platform with custom primers. As for the original processing: MiGEC was used to process raw reads and extract unique molecular identifiers, and MiXCR was used to find CDR3 positions. For each individual, recombination models were inferred using an EM algorithm with the repgenHMM and IGoR tools. Shared clonotype analysis was performed with the tcR package in R, normalizing sharing by the product of cloneset sizes. To study raw recombination free of thymic and clonal selection effects, out-of-frame nonproductive sequences were analyzed. In-frame beta chains were kept once TCRdb had trimmed the public reads at Q25 with fastp and called clones with MiXCR. CDR3 protein duplicates are merged, each entry listing the most common genes and DNA. The V and J calls here are based on TCRdb, not the publication. The sample table contains 600,000 to 700,000 distinct CDR3 sequences; only one count was recorded for about 20% of them. Over 4% of the sample is in the top ten clones.

These data also formed part of another study, on T cells expressing NK-cell markers. The second study, in turn, reports: Eight donors provided sorted CD3+CD56+NKG2C+, CD3+CD56+NKG2C- and CD3+CD56-NKG2C+ T-cell subsets, whose TCR beta-chain repertoires were profiled. Among the eight sequenced donors, seven were HCMV-seropositive and one was HCMV-seronegative. In several experiments an anti-gammadeltaTCR antibody was added to restrict sorting to alphabetaTCR-expressing T cells. For more than 5 donors, the dominant CD3+CD56+NKG2C+ clonotypes were among the top 10 CD8+ clonotypes and accounted for about 1.0-7.5% of CD8+ T cells. Those dominant clonotypes were again the most abundant among CD3+CD56-NKG2C+ cells in a handful of donors, at roughly 28.3-65%. It remained unclear whether the expanded NKG2C-expressing T cell clones were specific for HCMV antigens. Randomly selected healthy volunteers, three men and five women, were used as the eight sequenced donors. A commercial ELISA kit detecting HCMV-specific IgG in serum was used to determine HCMV serostatus. Bulk peripheral blood T-cell repertoires were additionally sequenced from unsorted PBMC for about six donors. MIGEC was used to demultiplex reads and group reads by UMI, and MiTCR was used to assemble and quantify clonotypes. To exclude erroneous sequences, only TCR cDNA sequences supported by at least two reads were retained. Downstream repertoire analysis used the tcR package, and clonotypes were matched across fractions by CDR3 nucleotide sequence plus V segment. VDJmatch was used to annotate antigen specificity against VDJdb, with one amino acid substitution in CDR3 allowed.

This receptor chain uses TRBV20-1 and TRBJ1-2; the D gene is perhaps TRBD1, from 5 matching bases. This receptor was taken from a woman between 18 and 30 years old in good health. Material: PBMCs. The bases are TGCAGTGCTAGACAGGGAGAGGTCTACACCTTC. This yields the protein CSARQGEVYTF.